The rows below give T cell receptor beta chains drawn from one sample of a study of identical twins. Via MiXCR, TCRdb re-called the 5' RACE reads, giving one row per CDR3 protein. The top ten hold roughly 3% of the sample, which has 400,000 to 550,000 distinct CDR3 sequences, more than 20% seen once. Another study also made use of these data, one on T cells expressing NK-cell markers.

Input material: CD4+ T cells sorted from blood. The receptors derive from a woman aged 18-29 years in good health. Each CDR3 is given with its conserved first and last residue. A D gene is named only where the DNA matches it firmly. Rows give clone size only sometimes, using once, few, many, or a class for an expanded clone.

v_call	d_call	clone_size	j_call	cdr3_nt	cdr3_aa
TRBV20-1	TRBD2	-	TRBJ2-3	TGCGCCTGCTGGGCTAGCGGAGGAGATACGCAGTATTTT	CACWASGGDTQYF
TRBV10-3	TRBD2	-	TRBJ2-1	TGTGCCATCAGCCCGGGACTAGCGATTGCCCTCATCTACAATGAGCAGTTCTTC	CAISPGLAIALIYNEQFF
TRBV7-3	-	-	TRBJ2-2	TGTGCCAGCAGCTCCCCAACTAACACCGGGGAGCTGTTTTTT	CASSSPTNTGELFF
TRBV7-2	-	-	TRBJ2-2	TGTGCCAGCAGCCAACAGGGACTCGCGAACACCGGGGAGCTGTTTTTT	CASSQQGLANTGELFF
TRBV7-2	TRBD1	few	TRBJ2-5	TGTGCCAGCAGCTTAAGGCCAGGGGGTGGGGAGACCCAGTACTTC	CASSLRPGGGETQYF
TRBV7-8	-	few	TRBJ2-5	TGTGCCAGCAGCTTTACTTGGGAGACCCAGTACTTC	CASSFTWETQYF
TRBV4-2	-	-	TRBJ2-7	TGTGCCAGCAGCCAAGAAACACAGGGTTACGAGCAGTACTTC	CASSQETQGYEQYF
TRBV20-1	-	-	TRBJ2-5	TGCAGTGCCAGGTCCAACCGAGGGTCCAAAGAGACCCAGTACTTC	CSARSNRGSKETQYF
TRBV10-3	TRBD1	few	TRBJ2-3	TGTGCCATCAGTGAGCCGGGGACAGCCGGGAATACGCAGTATTTT	CAISEPGTAGNTQYF
TRBV9	-	few	TRBJ2-1	TGTGCCAGCAGCGTAGAGGGTAGGGGACGTGAGCAGTTCTTC	CASSVEGRGREQFF
TRBV2	TRBD1	few	TRBJ1-1	TGTGCCAGCAGTGAAGTCGTACCGGGACAGGGAAACACTGAAGCTTTCTTT	CASSEVVPGQGNTEAFF
TRBV21-1	-	-	TRBJ2-3	TGTGCCAGCAGCAAAGACGCTAGCGGGAAGTTGGGAGATACGCAGTATTTT	CASSKDASGKLGDTQYF
TRBV29-1	TRBD2	-	TRBJ2-3	TGCAGCGTGGAAAGGCGGGGGGACGCAGATACGCAGTATTTT	CSVERRGDADTQYF
TRBV20-1	TRBD2	few	TRBJ2-7	TGCAGTGCTGGGGGAAGACTAGCGGGAGGCCGGGGGGAGCAGTACTTC	CSAGGRLAGGRGEQYF
TRBV12-3/TRBV12-4	-	-	TRBJ1-2	TGTGCCACTCGAAGGACAGCTACTACTAACTATGGCTACACCTTC	CATRRTATTNYGYTF
TRBV5-1	-	-	TRBJ2-3	TGCGCCAGCAGCTTGGGGACAGAATCGGATACGCAGTATTTT	CASSLGTESDTQYF
TRBV12-3/TRBV12-4	-	few	TRBJ1-3	TGTGCCAGCAGTTTACGGCTTGGGGGTATGGGAAACACCATATATTTT	CASSLRLGGMGNTIYF
TRBV27	-	few	TRBJ1-1	TGTGCCAGCAGGTTTACGGGGTGGGGACTACTTAGCATGAACACTGAAGCTTTCTTT	CASRFTGWGLLSMNTEAFF
TRBV29-1	TRBD2	few	TRBJ2-3	TGCAGCGTACCTCCTAGCGGAGCGACAGATACGCAGTATTTT	CSVPPSGATDTQYF
TRBV5-1	-	-	TRBJ1-1	TGCGCCAGCAGCTTGGGGGACGTTAACACTGAAGCTTTCTTT	CASSLGDVNTEAFF
TRBV29-1	TRBD1	many	TRBJ1-2	TGCAGCGTTGAAGGGCGTGGGGACAGAAACTATGGCTACACCTTC	CSVEGRGDRNYGYTF
TRBV6-1	-	-	TRBJ2-1	TGTGCCAGCAGTGAATGGTACGGGAGCCTGTTCTTC	CASSEWYGSLFF
TRBV6-5	TRBD1	-	TRBJ1-6	TGTGCCAGCAGTTACGGACAGGGCAGGAATTCACCCCTCCACTTT	CASSYGQGRNSPLHF
TRBV20-1	-	few	TRBJ1-2	TGCAGTGCTAGAGATCCCCCCGGAGCTAACTATGGCTACACCTTC	CSARDPPGANYGYTF
TRBV29-1	-	-	TRBJ2-1	TGCAGCGTTGAAGGGGACCCAGATGAGCAGTTCTTC	CSVEGDPDEQFF
TRBV14	-	few	TRBJ2-3	TGTGCCAGCAGCCAGAACAGGCCCAGCACAGATACGCAGTATTTT	CASSQNRPSTDTQYF
TRBV11-2	-	-	TRBJ2-5	TGTGCCAGCAGCTTAATTTTGGGGGACCAAGAGACCCAGTACTTC	CASSLILGDQETQYF
TRBV20-1	-	many	TRBJ1-2	TGCAGTGCTATTTTGGACTATGGCTACACCTTC	CSAILDYGYTF
TRBV12-3/TRBV12-4	-	few	TRBJ2-7	TGTGCCAGCAGTTTAGCCAGGGCAGGAGAGCAGTACTTC	CASSLARAGEQYF
TRBV5-1	-	few	TRBJ2-3	TGCGCCAGCAGCCTGCAGGGTACGCAGTATTTT	CASSLQGTQYF
TRBV7-6	-	-	TRBJ2-1	TGTGCCAGCAGCTTCACCCATGGATCCTACAATGAGCAGTTCTTC	CASSFTHGSYNEQFF
TRBV6-1	TRBD1	many	TRBJ2-2	TGTGCCAGCATTCCCCAGGGGGCGGCTGGCGGGGAGCTGTTTTTT	CASIPQGAAGGELFF
TRBV20-1	-	-	TRBJ1-1	TGCAGTGCTGGGGTGAACACTGAAGCTTTCTTT	CSAGVNTEAFF
TRBV20-1	TRBD2	-	TRBJ2-5	TGCAGTGCTAGAGATCCCGGGACTAGCGGATCAGAGACCCAGTACTTC	CSARDPGTSGSETQYF
TRBV7-9	-	-	TRBJ1-1	TGTGCCAGCAGCTCACAGGGCGTGAACACTGAAGCTTTCTTT	CASSSQGVNTEAFF
TRBV20-1	TRBD1	-	TRBJ1-2	TGCAGTGCTAGAGTCCCGGGACAGGTGAACTATGGCTACACCTTC	CSARVPGQVNYGYTF
TRBV5-1	TRBD2	once	TRBJ2-5	TGCGCCAGCAGCTTCGGACTAGCGGGGTTGGAGACCCAGTACTTC	CASSFGLAGLETQYF
TRBV6-5	TRBD1	-	TRBJ2-7	TGTGCCAGCAGTTCCTCCACAGGGGCCTACGAGCAGTACTTC	CASSSSTGAYEQYF
TRBV10-2	-	-	TRBJ1-5	TGCGCCAGCAGTGCCTCACTTGGTAGGGGCAATCAGCCCCAGCATTTT	CASSASLGRGNQPQHF